This record concerns one T cell receptor beta chain sequence. Its antigen remains unidentified. The authors prepared the TCRbeta library with unique molecular identifiers. One entry per CDR3 protein, called by TCRdb with MiXCR from the PCR reads. Of about 980,000 distinct CDR3 sequences in the sample, roughly 29% were seen once. The data belong to a study of T-cell reconstitution after alpha-beta-depleted transplantation in children. Trimming shortened V by 5 bases and J by 0 bases, and 9 bases separated the two germline ends. CDR3 length: 14 amino acids. The germline V gene has CDR1 SNHLY and CDR2 FYNNEI. Study results and limitations: Expanded graft clones, several hundred of them, were reportedly the source of alpha-beta T cells about two months after transplant.

This chain links TRBV2 with TRBJ2-3, with D possibly TRBD1 on 6 matching bases. This sample comprised PBMCs, mostly from graft donor cells, obtained 360 days after TCRalphabeta/CD19-depleted stem cell transplant. This sequence was found in a boy less than two years old who had a stem cell transplant for SCID, so the T cells may come from the graft donor. CDR3 region: CASSRGWSTDTQYF. The CDR3 DNA follows: TGTGCCAGCAGTAGGGGGTGGAGCACAGATACGCAGTATTTT.